A single sample is the source of the 21 T cell receptor beta chains below, sequenced in a study of T cell responses to AZD1222 COVID-19 vaccine. The data were produced by immunoSEQ multiplex PCR, yet TCRdb's version contains in-frame clones alone and is incomplete. Of 100,000 to 150,000 clones listed, roughly 88% are singletons. This material consisted of peripheral blood, taken on day 0 of AZD1222 vaccination. Every receptor here comes from an adult in good health.

V is TRBV19 and J is TRBJ1-2, with 8 nucleotides matching TRBD1. The CDR3 covers 13 residues. The germline V gene encodes CDR1 LNHDA and CDR2 SQIVND (reference sequence). Trimming took 5 bases from V and 4 from J; bases not matched to a gene: 3. This CDR3 is CASSLDRGYGYTF. The CDR3 nucleotides are TGTGCCAGTAGTCTCGACAGGGGCTATGGCTACACCTTC.

The chain joins TRBV25-1 to TRBJ2-6; no definite D call. Germline CDR1 is MGHDK and CDR2 is SYGVNS. V was pared by 0 bases and J by 4 bases, with 7 bases between. The CDR3 consists of 15 residues. The CDR3 DNA is TGTGCCAGCAGTGAATATGGAGTAGGGGCCAACGTCCTGACTTTC. This sequence encodes CASSEYGVGANVLTF.

J is TRBJ1-6 and V is TRBV7-9; weak D call: TRBD1 (5 bases). Per the germline V gene, CDR1 is SEHNR and CDR2 is FQNEAQ (reference sequence). Trimming took off 7 bases at V and 9 bases at J, with 16 bases between the two ends. This CDR3 spans 14 amino acids. CDR3 amino acids: CASNSVQGPSPLHF. The CDR3, as DNA: TGTGCCAGCAACTCAGTGCAGGGTCCTTCACCCCTCCACTTT.

This clone appeared a single time. V usage is TRBV30 and J usage is TRBJ1-5; D not certain. Trimming pared 1 base from V and 6 bases from J, leaving 13 bases between. CDR3 size: 14 residues. CDR1 and CDR2 from the germline V gene are GTSNPN and SVGIG (reference sequence). The CDR3 loop is CAWSGTGGSQPQHF. In DNA, the CDR3 is TGTGCCTGGAGTGGCACGGGAGGATCTCAGCCCCAGCATTTT.

This chain uses TRBV5-8 with TRBJ1-4, with TRBD1 matching 10 bases. Germline CDR1 is SGHTS and CDR2 is YDEGEE. V gave up 3 bases and J gave up 6 bases; unmatched junction bases: 2. The CDR3 totals 14 residues. CDR3 bases: TGTGCCAGCAGCTCGGACAGGGGGGATGAAAAACTGTTTTTT. This encodes CASSSDRGDEKLFF.

V and J are TRBV5-1 and TRBJ1-2, with unresolved D. Germline V CDR1 and CDR2: SGHRS, YFSETQ. Trimming took off 4 bases at V and 3 bases at J, with 13 bases between the two ends. The CDR3 loop spans 14 amino acids. The CDR3, as DNA: TGCGCCAGCAGCATACGGACCGGGGACTATGGCTACACCTTC. This translates into CASSIRTGDYGYTF.

This chain uses TRBV6-1 with TRBJ1-2; 12 nucleotides agree with TRBD1. The V and J ends lost 4 bases and 4 bases, in that order; junction bases with no gene match: 16. CDR1 and CDR2 (germline): MNHNS, SASEGT. This CDR3 has 19 amino acids. The CDR3 DNA follows: TGTGCCAGCAGTGCTCACCCCGGGACAGGGGGCGCCGGAGTCTATGGCTACACCTTC. Protein product: CASSAHPGTGGAGVYGYTF.

V is TRBV7-2 and J is TRBJ2-5; 8 bases fit TRBD2. The germline CDR1 and CDR2 sequences are SGHTA and FQGNSA. This CDR3 has 16 amino acids. V shed 7 bases, J shed 2 bases, and the junction held 12 bases outside the gene matches. In DNA, the CDR3 is TGTGCCAGCACCCACGGGGGGGTGGGAGGACAAGAGACCCAGTACTTC. Translation: CASTHGGVGGQETQYF.

J is TRBJ2-4 and V is TRBV15, with 7 bases identical to TRBD1. V gave up 3 bases and J gave up 4 bases; unmatched junction bases: 6. The germline V gene has CDR1 LNHNV and CDR2 YYDKDF (reference sequence). There are 15 residues in the CDR3. CDR3 loop: CATSRPGTEKNIQYF. In DNA form, the CDR3 reads TGTGCCACCAGCAGGCCCGGGACAGAGAAAAACATTCAGTACTTC.

The chain combines TRBV19 with TRBJ1-1; 7 bases line up with TRBD1. Losses at the gene ends were 7 bases for V and 1 base for J; bases not matched to a gene: 0. The germline gives CDR1 LNHDA, CDR2 SQIVND (reference sequence). This CDR3 has 12 amino acids. This chain's CDR3 is CASTGGNTEAFF. The CDR3, as DNA: TGTGCCAGTACAGGGGGGAACACTGAAGCTTTCTTT.

The CDR3 nucleotides are TGTGCCAGCAGCTCCCGCAGGGCCCTGGGCATGAACACTGAAGCTTTCTTT. Encoded protein: CASSSRRALGMNTEAFF. This chain uses TRBV11-3 with TRBJ1-1, with a weak D call TRBD1 (5 bases). This CDR3 contains 17 residues. V was pared by 4 bases and J by 0 bases, with 18 bases between. Per the germline V gene, CDR1 is SGHNT and CDR2 is YENEEA.

This chain uses TRBV9 with TRBJ1-5, with D hard to call. Germline CDR1 and CDR2: SGDLS and YYNGEE. The germline V and J ends were trimmed by 3 bases and 6 bases, with 16 bases remaining between them. The CDR3 runs 15 residues. CDR3 in amino acids: CASSAGRQDSQPQHF. In DNA, the CDR3 is TGTGCCAGCAGCGCCGGTCGCCAAGATAGTCAGCCCCAGCATTTT.

The rearrangement uses TRBV4-3 and TRBJ2-3; 9 bases match TRBD2. Trimming took 4 bases from V and 5 from J; bases not matched to a gene: 7. This CDR3 contains 15 residues. Germline-derived CDR1 and CDR2 are LGHNA and YSLEER. The CDR3 DNA is TGCGCCAGCAGCCCCTTGGCGGGAGGGCAAGATACGCAGTATTTT. Protein: CASSPLAGGQDTQYF.

The V call is TRBV6-5, the J call TRBJ2-3; 10 bases agree with TRBD2. The J segment lost 6 bases and the V segment lost 2 bases, leaving 8 bases of the junction unmatched. The CDR3 loop spans 16 amino acids. Per germline, CDR1 MNHEY and CDR2 SVGAGI. Written as DNA, the CDR3 is TGTGCCAGCAGTTACACCTGGTTAGCGGGGGGTGATACGCAGTATTTT. As protein: CASSYTWLAGGDTQYF.

This chain joins TRBV28 and TRBJ2-6; tentatively, D is TRBD2 (5 bases). V was cut by 2 bases and J by 3 bases, with 8 bases left in between. The CDR3 is 15 amino acids. Germline-derived CDR1 and CDR2 are MDHEN and SYDVKM. CDR3 coding DNA: TGTGCCAGCAGTTTAGAGGGCAATGGGGCCAACGTCCTGACTTTC. This encodes CASSLEGNGANVLTF. Together with reference TRBV28 and TRBJ2-6, the CDR3 gives the full variable domain: DVKVTQSSRYLVKRTGEKVFLECVQDMDHENMFWYRQDPGLGLRLIYFSYDVKMKEKGDIPEGYSVSREKKERFSLILESASTNQTSMYLCASSLEGNGANVLTFGAGSRLTVL.

This rearrangement joins TRBV4-1 to TRBJ2-5; D remains ambiguous. Trimming stripped 5 bases from V and 1 base from J, with 11 bases between. CDR3 size: 14 residues. Germline lookup yields CDR1 MGHRA and CDR2 YSYEKL. The CDR3 sequence is CASSEGDFQETQYF. DNA of the CDR3: TGCGCCAGCAGCGAAGGAGATTTCCAAGAGACCCAGTACTTC.

The chain joins TRBV3-1 (or the pseudogene TRBV3-2) to TRBJ2-7; D gene uncertain. The germline gives CDR1 LGHDT, CDR2 YNNKEL (reference sequence). V was trimmed by 0 bases and J by 2 bases, leaving 8 bases between them. The length of the CDR3 is 14 residues. The CDR3 reads CASSQDPGPYEQYF. CDR3 coding DNA: TGTGCCAGCAGCCAAGATCCGGGTCCCTACGAGCAGTACTTC.

This rearrangement joins TRBV10-3 to TRBJ2-7, with TRBD1 as a possible D gene (6 bases). CDR1 and CDR2 (germline): ENHRY, SYGVKD. The length of the CDR3 is 13 residues. The V end was cut by 5 bases, the J end by 3 bases, with 11 bases between. CDR3 in DNA: TGTGCCATCAGTCCCCTGGACAGCTACGAGCAGTACTTC. It yields the protein CAISPLDSYEQYF.

This sequence joins TRBV5-1 and TRBJ2-1; D is ambiguous. The CDR3 contains 13 residues. Trimming cost V 0 bases and J 9 bases, with 10 bases left between them. Germline lookup yields CDR1 SGHRS and CDR2 YFSETQ. The CDR3 protein is CASSLGTTGEQFF. The DNA for the CDR3 is TGCGCCAGCAGCTTGGGGACGACTGGTGAGCAGTTCTTC.

The V call is TRBV18, the J call TRBJ2-7, with D maybe TRBD2 (5 bases). Trimming shortened V by 5 bases and J by 6 bases, and 23 bases separated the two germline ends. The length of the CDR3 is 16 residues. CDR1 and CDR2 (germline): KGHSH, LQKENI. The CDR3 bases are TGTGCCAGCTCAGTCTCGGACTCCCTCGGGATAGGCGAGCAGTACTTC. Its protein is CASSVSDSLGIGEQYF.

J is TRBJ2-1 and V is TRBV4-1; 14 bases are shared with TRBD2. The germline CDR1 and CDR2 sequences are MGHRA and YSYEKL. With 0 bases clipped from V and 6 bases from J, the junction kept 7 bases outside the gene matches. This CDR3 is built from 18 residues. CDR3 residues: CASSQDQRLAGGVNEQFF. As DNA, the CDR3 is TGCGCCAGCAGCCAAGATCAACGACTAGCGGGAGGGGTCAATGAGCAGTTCTTC.